The TCR beta chain described here comes from a study of shared clonotypes between healthy human individuals. The protocol was immunoSEQ multiplex PCR, while the TCRdb copy is restricted to in-frame clones and leaves out a portion. The sample lists about 700,000 clones, under 95% occurring once. V lost 6 bases, J lost 3 bases, and 13 bases lay in between. Per the germline V gene, CDR1 is MNHEY and CDR2 is SMNVEV (reference sequence). There are 14 residues in the CDR3. In regard to this clone: The antigen is undetermined.

General study results and limits: Relative to their counterparts shared across all four donors, non-shared clonotypes exhibited diminished generation probabilities.

Positive CCR7 selection of CD45RO-negative cells yielded the naive CD8 cells, and terminally differentiated effector memory CD45RA+ cells were excluded. The receptor was derived from a man aged 25 to 45 in good health. Sequencing was done on a sample of naive CD8+ T cells sorted from blood. The chain recombines TRBV27 with TRBJ2-3; D is unresolved. The CDR3 is CASSPEWGTDTQYF. In DNA, the CDR3 is TGTGCCAGCAGCCCCGAGTGGGGAACAGATACGCAGTATTTT.